Described below is a single TCR beta chain sequence and its context. The data belong to a study of blood T cell repertoires in COVID-19. Study as a whole: Both acute and convalescent COVID-19 samples were obtained from the United States, Italy and Spain. T cells, B-cell-depleted T cells, or PBMCs provided the cDNA or gDNA that served as material.

In the authors' methods: Amplification of reference gene primers provided the estimated nucleated cell counts. Data came from immunoSEQ multiplex PCR; TCRdb stores just in-frame clones and leaves some out. The V and J calls and the clone size are those of that table, but D and trimming were determined from the DNA. The table lists about 300,000 clones, around 89% of them singletons. The CDR3 covers 12 residues. V was cut by 3 bases and J by 5 bases, with 7 bases left in between. CDR1 and CDR2 from the germline V gene are SGHTA and FQGNSA. The source of this sequence is a man in his forties or fifties with acute or convalescent COVID-19. The sequencing input was peripheral blood. The V and J genes are TRBV7-2 and TRBJ1-2; possible D gene TRBD1, 5 bases. The CDR3 DNA is TGTGCCAGCAGCTTTCAGGGATATGGCTACACCTTC. It encodes CASSFQGYGYTF.